The 29 T cell receptor beta chains below come from one sample, sequenced in a study of blood T cell repertoires in COVID-19. The repertoire was sequenced with immunoSEQ multiplex PCR; TCRdb's copy has only in-frame clones and lacks some. The table shows roughly 55,000 clones, with around 80% occurring only once. The material sequenced was peripheral blood. The receptors here all came from a human donor with active or convalescent COVID-19. The donor label of this sample is uncertain.

This chain links TRBV18 with TRBJ2-7, with 8 bases fitting TRBD2. The CDR3 length is 15 residues. With V trimmed by 4 bases and J by 5 bases, 10 bases remained unmatched. CDR1 and CDR2 (germline): KGHSH, LQKENI. CDR3 nucleotide sequence: TGTGCCAGCTCACGAAACAGCGGGAGCTCAAACGAGCAGTACTTC. As protein: CASSRNSGSSNEQYF. Together with reference TRBV18 and TRBJ2-7, the CDR3 gives the full variable domain: NAGVMQNPRHLVRRRGQEARLRCSPMKGHSHVYWYRQLPEEGLKFMVYLQKENIIDESGMPKERFSAEFPKEGPSILRIQQVVRGDSAAYFCASSRNSGSSNEQYFGPGTRLTVT.

The chain links TRBV10-1 to TRBJ2-7; 10 positions agree with TRBD2. CDR1 and CDR2 (germline): WNHNN, SYGVQD (reference sequence). This CDR3 contains 15 residues. The ends lost 3 bases at V and 4 bases at J; junction bases unmatched: 6. This CDR3 is CASSETGTSVYEQYF. Here the CDR3 DNA reads TGCGCCAGCAGTGAAACCGGGACTAGCGTGTACGAGCAGTACTTC.

The DNA for the CDR3 is TGTGCCAGCAGCTCCCGGGGGGGGCGCGATTCACCCCTCCACTTT. Its translation is CASSSRGGRDSPLHF. V is TRBV6-5 and J is TRBJ1-6; tentatively, D is TRBD1 (6 bases). CDR3 size: 15 residues. Germline loops: CDR1 MNHEY, CDR2 SVGAGI. V was shortened by 6 bases and J by 8 bases, with 17 bases between the two germline ends.

In nucleotides, the CDR3 is TGCGCCAGCAGCTCGGGTTCCAGGACAGGGAGCAGTAATTCACCCCTCCACTTT. Its protein product is CASSSGSRTGSSNSPLHF. V is TRBV5-1 and J is TRBJ1-6, with 8 positions matching TRBD1. V shed 3 bases and J 6 bases; nucleotides not matched to a gene: 14. Per the germline V gene, CDR1 is SGHRS and CDR2 is YFSETQ. The CDR3 spans 18 residues. Supplemented by reference TRBV5-1 and TRBJ1-6, the full variable domain reads KAGVTQTPRYLIKTRGQQVTLSCSPISGHRSVSWYQQTPGQGLQFLFEYFSETQRNKGNFPGRFSGRQFSNSRSEMNVSTLELGDSALYLCASSSGSRTGSSNSPLHFGNGTRLTVT.

V gene TRBV7-8 combines with J gene TRBJ2-2, with 10 bases fitting TRBD2. Losses at the gene ends were 5 bases for V and 2 bases for J; bases not matched to a gene: 11. The germline V gene has CDR1 SGHVS and CDR2 FQNEAQ. CDR3 length equals 18 residues. The CDR3 region is CASSPRASGSSNTGELFF. CDR3 in DNA: TGTGCCAGCAGCCCCCGCGCTAGCGGGAGCTCTAACACCGGGGAGCTGTTTTTT.

CDR3 loop: CASSEAGLAGNTGELFF. CDR3 nucleotide sequence: TGTGCCAGCAGTGAAGCGGGACTAGCGGGAAACACCGGGGAGCTGTTTTTT. The chain uses TRBV6-1 and TRBJ2-2; 13 bases match TRBD2. Germline V gene sequence: CDR1 MNHNS, CDR2 SASEGT. The CDR3 consists of 17 residues. Unmatched junction bases numbered 0, after V lost 0 bases and J lost 2 bases.

This clone turned up a few times. The chain links TRBV5-1 to TRBJ2-7; TRBD1 is a possible D gene (6 bases). CDR3 length: 15 amino acids. The germline CDR1 and CDR2 sequences are SGHRS and YFSETQ. V was shortened by 0 bases and J by 5 bases, with 15 bases between the two germline ends. In DNA form, the CDR3 reads TGCGCCAGCAGCTTGGTGCCAGGGGTTGTGAACGAGCAGTACTTC. This gives the protein CASSLVPGVVNEQYF.

This rearrangement joins TRBV28 to TRBJ1-2, with a tentative D call TRBD1 (6 bases). From germline, CDR1 is MDHEN and CDR2 SYDVKM. V lost 5 bases and J 3 bases, leaving 16 bases between the germline ends. The CDR3 spans 15 residues. CDR3: CASSLGGGADYGYTF. The CDR3 DNA reads as TGTGCCAGCAGTCTGGGGGGGGGCGCAGACTATGGCTACACCTTC.

V gene TRBV6-5 combines with J gene TRBJ2-1; TRBD2 agrees at 7 bases. With 4 bases clipped from V and 15 bases from J, the junction kept 9 bases outside the gene matches. CDR1 and CDR2 from the germline V gene are MNHEY and SVGAGI. The CDR3 runs 12 residues. The CDR3, as DNA: TGTGCCAGCAGTTCCCCTAGCGGTTATCGGTTCTTC. Translation gives CASSSPSGYRFF.

V gene TRBV21-1 combines with J gene TRBJ1-1; TRBD1 is the table's D call and was not checked against the DNA. TRBV21-1 is a pseudogene locus. This CDR3 has 14 amino acids. As DNA, the CDR3 is TGTGCCAGCAACTCCAAAGAGCAGGGGACTGAAGCTTTCTTT. Protein sequence: CASNSKEQGTEAFF.

The sample holds one count of this clone. The chain links TRBV29-1 to TRBJ2-2, with a tentative D call TRBD1 (5 bases). The CDR3 has 11 amino acids. V shed 6 bases and J shed 6 bases, with 8 bases lying between them. Germline V gene lookup returns CDR1 SQVTM and CDR2 ANQGSEA. The CDR3, as DNA: TGCAGCGTAAGACAGTCCGGGGAGCTGTTTTTT. Encoded protein: CSVRQSGELFF.

The chain uses TRBV7-2 and TRBJ2-7; 9 nucleotides align to TRBD2. Germline V CDR1 and CDR2: SGHTA, FQGNSA. The trim removed 5 bases at V and 3 bases at J, leaving 8 bases unmatched. The CDR3 covers 15 residues. Written as DNA, the CDR3 is TGTGCCAGCAGCCCAAGGACTAGCGTAAACTACGAGCAGTACTTC. Amino acids: CASSPRTSVNYEQYF.

The count of this clone is one. The chain is built from TRBV5-1 and TRBJ2-1, with 7 nucleotides matching TRBD2. Germline V CDR1 and CDR2: SGHRS, YFSETQ. The ends lost 1 base at V and 4 bases at J; junction bases unmatched: 5. The CDR3 has 15 amino acids. The DNA for the CDR3 is TGCGCCAGCAGCTTGAGTCTAGCGGTATACAATGAGCAGTTCTTC. This gives the protein CASSLSLAVYNEQFF.

The chain carries TRBV4-2 and TRBJ2-3, with D possibly matching TRBD2 (5 bases). The CDR3 is 15 amino acids. V was cut by 0 bases and J by 5 bases, with 12 bases left in between. Germline V gene lookup returns CDR1 LGHNA and CDR2 YNFKEQ. This chain's CDR3 is CASSQDPAAEDTQYF. The CDR3 DNA sequence: TGTGCCAGCAGCCAAGATCCAGCGGCGGAAGATACGCAGTATTTT.

A few counts support this clone. The gene calls are TRBV7-2 and TRBJ2-7; TRBD2 might be the D (5 bases). Germline V CDR1 and CDR2: SGHTA, FQGNSA. The length of the CDR3 is 15 residues. Trimming removed 2 bases from V and 4 bases from J, with 15 bases in between. Here the CDR3 DNA reads TGTGCCAGCAGCTTAAGGCCCAGCGGCTCTTACGAGCAGTACTTC. Its protein product is CASSLRPSGSYEQYF.

The V and J genes are TRBV11-2 and TRBJ2-1, with a tentative D call TRBD2 (5 bases). The V end was cut by 2 bases, the J end by 3 bases, with 14 bases between. The CDR3 consists of 16 residues. Germline CDR1 reads SGHAT; CDR2 reads FQNNGV. CDR3 nucleotides: TGTGCCAGCAGCTTACTGGCCTTAGCGCACTACAATGAGCAGTTCTTC. Translating it yields CASSLLALAHYNEQFF.

The CDR3 DNA follows: TGCAGTGCTAGTACGAACAGGGCGGCCGCAGATACGCAGTATTTT. It yields the protein CSASTNRAAADTQYF. This chain joins TRBV20-1 and TRBJ2-3; D may be TRBD1 (6 bases). The V gene's germline CDR1 is DFQATT and CDR2 SNEGSKA (reference sequence). V was clipped by 3 bases and J by 4 bases, with 17 bases between them. The CDR3 sequence is 15 residues long.

The gene calls are TRBV24-1 and TRBJ1-2; a possible D gene is TRBD1 (6 bases). Trimming pared 0 bases from V and 6 bases from J, leaving 10 bases between. Germline CDR1 reads KGHDR; CDR2 reads SFDVKD. The CDR3 is 14 residues long. The DNA for the CDR3 is TGTGCCACCAGTGATTTGATGGCAGGGGATGGCTACACCTTC. Translation: CATSDLMAGDGYTF.

This chain connects TRBV14 to TRBJ2-7; 11 nucleotides agree with TRBD2. This CDR3 has 14 amino acids. CDR1 is SGHDN and CDR2 is FVKESK in the germline V gene. V trimming: 4 bases; J trimming: 1 base; junction bases outside the gene matches: 0. The CDR3 is CASSRTSGSYEQYF. In nucleotides, the CDR3 is TGTGCCAGCAGCCGGACTAGCGGGTCCTACGAGCAGTACTTC.

This clone was picked up a small number of times. The gene calls are TRBV6-4 and TRBJ1-2; 10 bases are shared with TRBD1. The CDR3 runs to 14 residues. Germline CDR1 MRHNA, CDR2 SNTAGT. V was clipped by 4 bases and J by 9 bases; unmatched bases: 8. The CDR3 loop reads CASSGGTGAPRYTF. CDR3 bases: TGTGCCAGCAGTGGCGGGACAGGGGCTCCTCGCTACACCTTC.

This rearrangement joins TRBV12-3 or TRBV12-4 to TRBJ2-7; a weak D match, TRBD1 (6 bases). The CDR3 loop spans 11 amino acids. Between the trimmed V and J ends, which lost 7 bases and 6 bases, there was a span of 10 bases. The CDR3 is CASKQGVEQYF. The CDR3, as DNA: TGTGCCAGCAAACAGGGCGTCGAGCAGTACTTC.

V usage is TRBV4-3 and J usage is TRBJ2-5, with D possibly TRBD2 on 5 matching bases. The CDR3 is 15 residues long. Germline V CDR1 and CDR2: LGHNA, YSLEER. Trimming took 4 bases from V and 4 from J, leaving 16 bases between them. The CDR3 loop reads CASSPYSRAGETQYF. CDR3 sequence (DNA): TGCGCCAGCAGCCCTTATTCGAGGGCGGGAGAGACCCAGTACTTC.

This clone has only a few counts. In DNA, the CDR3 is TGTGCCAGCAGTTTACCAGGGATCCAAGCTTTCTTT. Its protein is CASSLPGIQAFF. This chain links TRBV12-3 or TRBV12-4 with TRBJ1-1; a possible D gene is TRBD1 (5 bases). The CDR3 has 12 residues. V lost 2 bases and J 9 bases, leaving 10 bases between the germline ends.

The count of this clone is one. The chain has TRBV21-1 and TRBJ2-7; the table gives TRBD1 as D, unverified against the DNA. TRBV21-1 corresponds to a pseudogene. The CDR3 covers 14 residues. The CDR3 sequence: CASSNRASSYEQYF. DNA of the CDR3: TGTGCCAGCAGCAACAGGGCCAGCTCCTACGAGCAGTACTTC.

This chain connects TRBV7-2 to TRBJ2-7; possible D gene TRBD2, 6 bases. The germline CDR1 and CDR2 sequences are SGHTA and FQGNSA. V was shortened by 0 bases and J by 2 bases, with 8 bases between the two germline ends. The CDR3 sequence is 14 residues long. The DNA of the CDR3 is TGTGCCAGCAGCTTAGCTGCGGGGCCCTACGAGCAGTACTTC. It encodes CASSLAAGPYEQYF. The complete variable domain, with remaining parts taken from reference TRBV7-2 and TRBJ2-7, reads GAGVSQSPSNKVTEKGKDVELRCDPISGHTALYWYRQSLGQGLEFLIYFQGNSAPDKSGLPSDRFSAERTGGSVSTLTIQRTQQEDSAVYLCASSLAAGPYEQYFGPGTRLTVT.

This clone was detected only once. This sequence joins TRBV29-1 and TRBJ1-4; perhaps TRBD1 as D (5 bases). The CDR3 is 17 amino acids. Trimming pared 6 bases from V and 0 bases from J, leaving 20 bases between. The germline CDR1 and CDR2 sequences are SQVTM and ANQGSEA. Here the CDR3 reads CSVGDSEFIATNEKLFF. CDR3 coding DNA: TGCAGCGTCGGGGACTCTGAGTTTATTGCAACTAATGAAAAACTGTTTTTT.

V and J are TRBV30 and TRBJ2-7; TRBD2 aligns across 10 bases. Losses at the gene ends were 5 bases for V and 7 bases for J; bases not matched to a gene: 20. Germline CDR1 is GTSNPN and CDR2 is SVGIG (reference sequence). There are 17 residues in the CDR3. The CDR3 reads CAWGPIGAGGPFGEQYF. The CDR3 bases are TGTGCCTGGGGACCCATCGGAGCGGGAGGGCCCTTCGGGGAGCAGTACTTC. Together with reference TRBV30 and TRBJ2-7, the CDR3 gives the full variable domain: SQTIHQWPATLVQPVGSPLSLECTVEGTSNPNLYWYRQAAGRGLQLLFYSVGIGQISSEVPQNLSASRPQDRQFILSSKKLLLSDSGFYLCAWGPIGAGGPFGEQYFGPGTRLTVT.

This chain links TRBV6-2 or TRBV6-3 with TRBJ1-2, with TRBD1 matching 7 bases. CDR3 length equals 13 residues. Germline V gene lookup returns CDR1 MNHEY and CDR2 SVGEGT. V lost 5 bases, J lost 8 bases, and 8 bases stayed unmatched. The CDR3 nucleotides are TGTGCCAGCAGTCGACAGGGTTCTCAGGGCTACACCTTC. Amino acid sequence: CASSRQGSQGYTF.

This chain uses TRBV29-1 with TRBJ2-3, with D tentatively TRBD1 (5 bases). Germline assignment: CDR1 SQVTM and CDR2 ANQGSEA. V lost 4 bases and J lost 5, with 10 bases in between. The CDR3 is made up of 12 amino acids. The CDR3 DNA reads as TGCAGCGTTGCAGGGCAGGGAGATACGCAGTATTTT. It is translated as CSVAGQGDTQYF.